Below, one T cell receptor (beta chain) is given with its context. Its antigen is currently not known. Per-nucleotide qualities are absent, and no much larger clonotype sits a single base away. This specimen comes from a study of CD8 T cells in ankylosing spondylitis (dated by TCRdb to 2016 to 2017). Regarding the complete study: The study set out to find disease-linked TCR variants by profiling T cell receptor beta repertoires in ankylosing spondylitis patients and healthy donors. In total, the full study cohort was made up of roughly 110 healthy donors and about two dozen ankylosing spondylitis patients. Peripheral blood was sampled, and synovial fluid was also collected from ankylosing spondylitis patients.

From the cysteine through the phenylalanine, the CDR3 covers 15 amino acids. This entry keeps only the CDR3 DNA: 45 bases, framed from base 1. At the junction V is shortened by 4 bases and J by 0 bases, with 11 bases in between. Instrument used: Illumina HiSeq 2500. TCR beta libraries were prepared by quantitative 5'-RACE with molecular barcodes. In the source study's methods: A new computational method based on a probabilistic model of VDJ rearrangement was used to identify disease-linked TCR variants. TCRdb trimmed the raw reads at Q25, called clones with MiXCR and kept productive beta chains. Every distinct CDR3 protein forms one entry, paired with its most common genes and DNA. The authors' filters were not applied to this entry. For this sample there are nearly 250,000 distinct CDR3 sequences; roughly a third appear just once. The top ten constitute approximately 4% of the sample. What the authors observed across the whole study: A TCR beta motif of fewer than 10 highly homologous amino acid variants appeared characteristic of blood from ankylosing spondylitis patients. Some motif variants were previously reported in synovial fluid and blood of reactive arthritis patients, suggesting common disease-initiation mechanisms. In peripheral blood, the disease-linked clones were found at relatively low frequencies and had a CD8+ phenotype. According to the report, matched synovial fluid samples from ankylosing spondylitis patients were significantly enriched for the disease-linked clones.

The sequence links TRBV12-3 or TRBV12-4 to TRBJ2-3, with the D gene not confidently named. This clonotype originated in a male donor with ankylosing spondylitis or in good health (not recorded which). Sequences were obtained from blood, either unsorted or a sorted T cell fraction (not recorded which). CDR3 loop: CASSYGRPSTDTQYF. The sequence in DNA is TGTGCCAGCAGTTACGGACGGCCCAGCACAGATACGCAGTATTTT.